This T cell receptor (beta chain) was recorded in a study of shared clonotypes between healthy human individuals. Into CD45RA+ naive and CD45RA-negative memory subsets, the CD4+ cells were split. The CDR3 sequence is 14 residues long. CDR1 is SGHDT and CDR2 is YYEEEE in the germline V gene. Deletions cut 3 bases from V and 2 bases from J, with 11 bases between. The protocol was immunoSEQ multiplex PCR, while the TCRdb copy is restricted to in-frame clones and leaves out a portion. This sample has 330,000 or so clones, with 70% to 75% found just once. Comment on this clone: The antigen is unknown.

Points from the study as a whole: An expected dependence of interdonor clonotype sharing on sequencing depth was noted. Between a few donors, naive CD4 clonotypes were shared at a level of around 5.1%. Naive subsets generally exceeded memory subsets in estimated richness.

Sequenced sample: memory CD4+ T cells sorted from blood. Subset indicated: CD45RA-negative fraction. The genes are TRBV5-6 and TRBJ1-1; D unclear. The TCR comes from a man aged 30 to 39 in good health. CDR3 nucleotide sequence: TGTGCCAGCAGCTGGGCCGACGGAAACACTGAAGCTTTCTTT. Its translation is CASSWADGNTEAFF.